These 17 T cell receptor beta chains were sequenced from one sample in a study of OX40 agonist ivuxolimab in advanced cancers. TCRdb's copy holds only in-frame clones and misses some; the assay was immunoSEQ multiplex PCR. The table shows 20,000 to 25,000 clones, with roughly 72% occurring only once. This specimen consisted of CD4+ or CD8+ T cells sorted from blood, obtained in a trial of the OX40 agonist ivuxolimab. The receptors were gathered from an adult with an advanced solid tumor such as melanoma, head and neck, liver or kidney cancer.

Relative to its sample, this clone is medium-sized. The J gene is TRBJ2-1, the V gene TRBV4-2; TRBD2 matches at 14 bases. Trimming removed 0 bases from V and 6 bases from J; junction bases left unmatched: 1. Germline assignment: CDR1 LGHNA and CDR2 YNFKEQ. This CDR3 region has 16 residues. The CDR3, as DNA: TGTGCCAGCAGCCAAGACGGGACTAGCGGGGGCAATGAGCAGTTCTTC. Protein product: CASSQDGTSGGNEQFF.

J is TRBJ2-1 and V is TRBV27; D not resolved. The V and J ends lost 7 bases and 8 bases respectively, with 21 bases between them. This CDR3 has 15 residues. The germline V gene encodes CDR1 MNHEY and CDR2 SMNVEV (reference sequence). DNA for the CDR3: TGTGCCAGCACCGCCACCTCACCTGTTTACGATGAGCAGTTCTTC. Translation gives CASTATSPVYDEQFF.

The CDR3 loop reads CASSLEVGGVGGELFF. The CDR3 region has the DNA TGTGCCAGCAGCTTAGAGGTCGGGGGAGTGGGCGGGGAGCTGTTTTTT. The chain combines TRBV7-2 with TRBJ2-2, with D possibly TRBD2 on 6 matching bases. The length of the CDR3 is 16 residues. CDR1 is SGHTA, CDR2 FQGNSA, per germline. V lost 1 base, J lost 7 bases, and 16 bases lay in between. The full variable domain, its missing parts supplied by reference TRBV7-2 and TRBJ2-2, is GAGVSQSPSNKVTEKGKDVELRCDPISGHTALYWYRQSLGQGLEFLIYFQGNSAPDKSGLPSDRFSAERTGGSVSTLTIQRTQQEDSAVYLCASSLEVGGVGGELFFGEGSRLTVL.

The chain combines TRBV9 with TRBJ1-2, with TRBD1 as a possible D gene (5 bases). The V gene's germline CDR1 is SGDLS and CDR2 YYNGEE. V was pared by 4 bases and J by 4 bases, with 14 bases between. The CDR3 has 14 amino acids. CDR3 residues: CASSPDSTFYGYTF. In DNA form, the CDR3 reads TGTGCCAGCAGCCCTGACAGTACCTTCTATGGCTACACCTTC.

To note about this clone: One end of the junction fails to match germline, which may point to a read error. The chain has TRBV4-1 and TRBJ2-5; tentatively, D is TRBD1 or TRBD2 (5 bases each). This CDR3 spans 14 amino acids. Germline-derived CDR1 and CDR2 are MGHRA and YSYEKL. The CDR3 sequence: CASSPERGLPPEDF. CDR3 in DNA: TGCGCCAGCAGTCCAGAAAGGGGCCTCCCTCCGGAGGACTTC.

The chain uses TRBV2 and TRBJ2-3; weak D call: TRBD2 (6 bases). CDR1 and CDR2 from the germline V gene are SNHLY and FYNNEI. The V and J ends lost 6 bases and 2 bases respectively, with 18 bases between them. This CDR3 has 16 residues. This CDR3 reads CASSGGSDTLTDTQYF. For the CDR3, the DNA is TGTGCCAGCAGCGGGGGTTCGGACACCCTCACAGATACGCAGTATTTT.

V gene TRBV7-3 combines with J gene TRBJ2-1; TRBD2 might be the D (5 bases). This CDR3 comprises 14 residues. Trimming pared 6 bases from V and 6 bases from J, leaving 15 bases between. Germline V gives CDR1 SGHTA, CDR2 FQGTGA. The CDR3 sequence: CASSPELVPNEQFF. As DNA, the CDR3 is TGTGCCAGCAGTCCGGAACTAGTACCCAATGAGCAGTTCTTC. Full variable domain (rest looked up from reference TRBV7-3 and TRBJ2-1): GAGVSQTPSNKVTEKGKYVELRCDPISGHTALYWYRQSLGQGPEFLIYFQGTGAADDSGLPNDRFFAVRPEGSVSTLKIQRTERGDSAVYLCASSPELVPNEQFFGPGTRLTVL.

CDR3 coding DNA: TGTGCCAGCAGCGCATTGGATGGCTACACCTTC. This gives the protein CASSALDGYTF. V gene TRBV9 combines with J gene TRBJ1-2; no firm D call. The CDR3 has 11 residues. V lost 3 bases and J 6 bases, leaving 6 bases between the germline ends. Germline CDR1 and CDR2: SGDLS and YYNGEE.

This clone was observed a handful of times. V and J are TRBV9 and TRBJ2-3; D unclear. CDR3 length: 16 residues. CDR1 and CDR2 (germline): SGDLS, YYNGEE. V gave up 0 bases and J gave up 1 base, with 12 bases separating them. CDR3 sequence: CASSVAWDGGTDTQYF. The CDR3 DNA sequence: TGTGCCAGCAGCGTAGCTTGGGATGGGGGCACAGATACGCAGTATTTT.

V usage is TRBV7-8 and J usage is TRBJ1-5, with a weak D call TRBD1 (6 bases). V dropped 2 bases and J dropped 6 bases, with 11 bases sitting between them. The length of the CDR3 is 14 residues. The germline V gene has CDR1 SGHVS and CDR2 FQNEAQ. The CDR3 sequence is CASSLIRGFQPQHF. In DNA, the CDR3 is TGTGCCAGCAGCTTAATCAGGGGCTTTCAGCCCCAGCATTTT.

The rearrangement joins TRBV7-2 to TRBJ2-1; 9 positions match TRBD2. The CDR3 runs to 15 residues. Germline V CDR1 and CDR2: SGHTA, FQGNSA. Unmatched junction bases numbered 11, after V lost 5 bases and J lost 9 bases. The CDR3 region has the DNA TGTGCCAGCAGCCTTCTGGCGGGGGGGCCGAGTGAGCAGTTCTTC. This translates into CASSLLAGGPSEQFF.

The chain joins TRBV7-9 to TRBJ1-4, with a weak D call TRBD1 (6 bases). With 8 bases removed from V and 6 bases from J, the gap between germline ends came to 10 bases. Germline V gene data show CDR1 as SEHNR and CDR2 as FQNEAQ (reference sequence). This CDR3 comprises 12 residues. CDR3 protein: CASGGADEKLFF. CDR3 coding DNA: TGTGCCAGCGGGGGGGCTGATGAAAAACTGTTTTTT. Complete variable domain (other parts from reference TRBV7-9 and TRBJ1-4): DTGVSQNPRHKITKRGQNVTFRCDPISEHNRLYWYRQTLGQGPEFLTYFQNEAQLEKSRLLSDRFSAERPKGSFSTLEIQRTEQGDSAMYLCASGGADEKLFFGSGTQLSVL.

By share of the sample, this clone is medium-sized. J is TRBJ2-7 and V is TRBV5-6; TRBD1 might be the D (5 bases). Germline V CDR1 and CDR2: SGHDT, YYEEEE. CDR3 length: 14 amino acids. The ends were cut back, 0 bases at V and 0 bases at J, with 7 bases in the middle. For the CDR3, the DNA is TGTGCCAGCAGCTTGGAAGGGGACTCCTACGAGCAGTACTTC. Translating gives CASSLEGDSYEQYF.

The chain is built from TRBV7-9 and TRBJ2-2, with D possibly being TRBD2 (5 bases). CDR3 length equals 17 residues. The germline CDR1 and CDR2 sequences are SEHNR and FQNEAQ (reference sequence). The V gene lost 3 bases and the J gene lost 0 bases, with 14 bases spanning the gap. The CDR3 spells CASSFPVETTNTGELFF. As DNA, the CDR3 is TGTGCCAGCAGCTTCCCAGTAGAGACTACGAACACCGGGGAGCTGTTTTTT.

The V gene is TRBV12-1, the J gene TRBJ1-5; the table names TRBD1, a call not compared with the DNA. TRBV12-1 is described as a pseudogene. CDR3 size: 18 residues. The CDR3: CASSLPGQNSIGIGPQHF. The CDR3 coding sequence is TGTGCCAGCAGCCTTCCGGGACAGAATTCGATAGGGATAGGCCCCCAGCATTTT.

This clone is medium-sized in the sample. V usage is TRBV18 and J usage is TRBJ2-2; D not certain. The CDR3 is 12 amino acids. In germline, CDR1 is KGHSH, CDR2 LQKENI. The V end lost 3 bases, the J end lost 6 bases, and 5 bases lay between the germline ends. The CDR3, as DNA: TGTGCCAGCTCACCGGGTGCCGGGGAGCTGTTTTTT. This gives the protein CASSPGAGELFF. Combining the CDR3 with reference TRBV18 and TRBJ2-2 gives the whole variable domain NAGVMQNPRHLVRRRGQEARLRCSPMKGHSHVYWYRQLPEEGLKFMVYLQKENIIDESGMPKERFSAEFPKEGPSILRIQQVVRGDSAAYFCASSPGAGELFFGEGSRLTVL.

By share, this clone ranks as medium-sized. The V call is TRBV19, the J call TRBJ1-3, with D hard to call. Germline V gives CDR1 LNHDA, CDR2 SQIVND (reference sequence). The CDR3 extends over 17 amino acids. The V gene lost 5 bases and the J gene lost 1 base, with 18 bases spanning the gap. The CDR3 is CASSPTKNFGSGNTIYF. The CDR3 DNA reads TGTGCCAGTAGTCCGACCAAAAACTTTGGTTCTGGAAACACCATATATTTT. Supplemented by reference TRBV19 and TRBJ1-3, the full variable domain reads DGGITQSPKYLFRKEGQNVTLSCEQNLNHDAMYWYRQDPGQGLRLIYYSQIVNDFQKGDIAEGYSVSREKKESFPLTVTSAQKNPTAFYLCASSPTKNFGSGNTIYFGEGSWLTVV.